These 20 T cell receptor beta chains came from one sample sequenced in a study of TIL therapy for anti-PD-1-resistant metastatic lung cancer. The immunoSEQ assay was v3. The data were produced by immunoSEQ multiplex PCR, yet TCRdb's version contains in-frame clones alone and is incomplete. The sample comprises under 100,000 clones, about three fifths of which are singletons, and approximately 9.9% rests with the top ten. Described time point: pre-treatment sample, taken before nivolumab and TIL therapy. The tumor samples were excised metastases, mostly pleural nodules or supraclavicular lymph nodes. The specimen was tumor tissue, collected at baseline. The receptors stem from a person between 25 and 80 years old with non-small cell lung cancer.

This clone turned up a few times. At the DNA level, this CDR3 is encoded by other sequences in the same sample as well. The genes are TRBV5-6 and TRBJ2-7; D might be TRBD1 or TRBD2, each matching 5 bases. Germline CDR1 reads SGHDT; CDR2 reads YYEEEE. The V end was cut by 0 bases, the J end by 1 base, with 8 bases between. This CDR3 is 14 amino acids long. The CDR3 spells CASSLVGESYEQYF. Here the CDR3 DNA reads TGTGCCAGCAGCTTGGTGGGGGAATCCTACGAGCAGTACTTC.

This clone was detected only a few times. The rearrangement uses TRBV28 and TRBJ2-7, with D possibly being TRBD2 (5 bases). The V end was cut by 7 bases, the J end by 3 bases, with 10 bases between. The germline CDR1 and CDR2 sequences are MDHEN and SYDVKM. CDR3 length: 12 amino acids. CDR3 coding DNA: TGTGCCAGCATGAGCGGACTCTACGAGCAGTACTTC. This sequence encodes CASMSGLYEQYF.

This clone was seen once. V usage is TRBV6-1 and J usage is TRBJ1-5; a possible D gene is TRBD1 (5 bases). V gave up 2 bases and J gave up 6 bases, with 11 bases separating them. CDR1 is MNHNS and CDR2 is SASEGT in the germline V gene. This CDR3 region has 14 residues. Here the CDR3 reads CASSEWSGSQPQHF. CDR3 nucleotide sequence: TGTGCCAGCAGTGAATGGTCAGGGAGTCAGCCCCAGCATTTT.

The J gene is TRBJ1-2, the V gene TRBV7-9; perhaps TRBD1 as D (6 bases). Germline values: CDR1 SEHNR, CDR2 FQNEAQ (reference sequence). This CDR3 is 13 amino acids long. V lost 5 bases and J 10 bases, leaving 17 bases between the germline ends. CDR3 in DNA: TGTGCCAGCAGCGGCCTAGGACAGATTGACTACACCTTC. Its protein product is CASSGLGQIDYTF.

This clone was observed once. The rearrangement uses TRBV7-9 and TRBJ2-3; tentatively, D is TRBD2 (5 bases). The ends were cut back, 2 bases at V and 5 bases at J, with 8 bases in the middle. In germline, CDR1 is SEHNR, CDR2 FQNEAQ (reference sequence). The CDR3 totals 13 residues. The chain's CDR3 is CASSLPGRDTQYF. In DNA form, the CDR3 reads TGTGCCAGCAGCTTACCGGGAAGAGATACGCAGTATTTT. Full variable domain (missing parts from reference TRBV7-9 and TRBJ2-3): DTGVSQNPRHKITKRGQNVTFRCDPISEHNRLYWYRQTLGQGPEFLTYFQNEAQLEKSRLLSDRFSAERPKGSFSTLEIQRTEQGDSAMYLCASSLPGRDTQYFGPGTRLTVL.

The CDR3 sequence is CASSLRGASTDTQYF. Written as DNA, the CDR3 is TGTGCCAGCAGCTTACGGGGGGCTAGCACAGATACGCAGTATTTT. This rearrangement joins TRBV11-2 to TRBJ2-3; TRBD2 is a possible D gene (7 bases). V lost 2 bases and J lost 0, with 9 bases in between. This CDR3 has 15 residues. Germline CDR1 reads SGHAT; CDR2 reads FQNNGV.

The chain recombines TRBV4-2 with TRBJ2-5, with TRBD2 matching over 9 bases. Per the germline V gene, CDR1 is LGHNA and CDR2 is YNFKEQ. The CDR3 covers 14 residues. J gave up 7 bases and V 6 bases, and 9 bases lay outside the gene matches. This CDR3 is CASRATSGPLTQYF. The CDR3 region has the DNA TGTGCCAGCAGAGCGACTAGCGGACCATTGACCCAGTACTTC.

This chain joins TRBV4-3 and TRBJ2-3; TRBD1 might be the D (6 bases). Trimming left V 0 bases short and J 5 bases short, with 18 bases between. The CDR3 covers 17 residues. CDR1 and CDR2 (germline): LGHNA, YSLEER. CDR3 DNA: TGCGCCAGCAGCCAAGACAAAGGGCTAGGGGGTGGAGATACGCAGTATTTT. Protein product: CASSQDKGLGGGDTQYF.

The genes are TRBV18 and TRBJ2-4, with D possibly being TRBD2 (5 bases). Per germline, CDR1 KGHSH and CDR2 LQKENI. CDR3 size: 16 residues. V was trimmed by 4 bases and J by 0 bases, leaving 13 bases between them. CDR3 coding DNA: TGTGCCAGCTCACTCCGGGAAAATCTAGCCAAAAACATTCAGTACTTC. Its protein is CASSLRENLAKNIQYF.

This chain connects TRBV2 to TRBJ1-3; no definite D call. The V gene's germline CDR1 is SNHLY and CDR2 FYNNEI. The V gene lost 3 bases and the J gene lost 3 bases, with 9 bases spanning the gap. The CDR3 is 14 amino acids. CDR3 loop: CASSDDIIGNTIYF. CDR3 in DNA: TGTGCCAGCAGTGATGACATTATTGGAAACACCATATATTTT. Variable domain in full (rest from reference TRBV2 and TRBJ1-3): EPEVTQTPSHQVTQMGQEVILRCVPISNHLYFYWYRQILGQKVEFLVSFYNNEISEKSEIFDDQFSVERPDGSNFTLKIRSTKLEDSAMYFCASSDDIIGNTIYFGEGSWLTVV.

This clone has more than one count but fewer than ten. The rearrangement uses TRBV4-2 and TRBJ1-1; D call uncertain. In germline, CDR1 is LGHNA, CDR2 YNFKEQ. The V end lost 1 base, the J end lost 0 bases, and 9 bases lay between the germline ends. This CDR3 is 15 amino acids long. The CDR3 is CASSQGVQLNTEAFF. Here the CDR3 DNA reads TGTGCCAGCAGCCAAGGTGTACAGTTGAACACTGAAGCTTTCTTT.

This clone was seen once. V gene TRBV6-5 combines with J gene TRBJ2-1; no clear D gene. The V gene's germline CDR1 is MNHEY and CDR2 SVGAGI. The germline V and J ends were trimmed by 2 bases and 6 bases, with 8 bases remaining between them. There are 13 residues in the CDR3. CDR3 region: CASSYTPSNEQFF. The CDR3 DNA reads TGTGCCAGCAGTTACACCCCATCCAATGAGCAGTTCTTC.

V is TRBV5-1 and J is TRBJ2-7; possible D gene TRBD1, 6 bases. CDR1 is SGHRS and CDR2 is YFSETQ in the germline V gene. V shed 3 bases and J shed 2 bases, with 15 bases lying between them. This CDR3 has 15 amino acids. The CDR3 spells CASSSPRDIAYEQYF. For the CDR3, the DNA is TGCGCCAGCAGCTCCCCCCGGGACATAGCCTACGAGCAGTACTTC.

This chain uses TRBV4-2 with TRBJ1-2, with 8 bases identical to TRBD1. Germline CDR1 is LGHNA and CDR2 is YNFKEQ. V dropped 1 base and J dropped 3; count of bases not matched to a gene: 10. This CDR3 has 17 amino acids. The CDR3 nucleotides are TGTGCCAGCAGCCAAGGGTACAGGGGGAGTGGGTACTATGGCTACACCTTC. Translated: CASSQGYRGSGYYGYTF.

This chain connects TRBV4-3 to TRBJ1-1; possible D gene TRBD1, 6 bases. This CDR3 comprises 15 residues. Germline lookup yields CDR1 LGHNA and CDR2 YSLEER. Trimming removed 0 bases at V and 6 bases at J, with 14 bases between. For the CDR3, the DNA is TGCGCCAGCAGCCAAGATAAGAGGGGGGGACCTGAAGCTTTCTTT. Translating it yields CASSQDKRGGPEAFF.

There are a few counts of this clone. This chain joins TRBV4-2 and TRBJ2-5, with TRBD2 matching over 13 bases. CDR3 length: 20 residues. The J segment lost 1 base and the V segment lost 0 bases, leaving 11 bases of the junction unmatched. Germline CDR1 LGHNA, CDR2 YNFKEQ. CDR3 DNA sequence: TGTGCCAGCAGCCAAGATCTTACGTGGACTAGCGGGGGAATCCAAGAGACCCAGTACTTC. Encoded protein: CASSQDLTWTSGGIQETQYF.

This sequence joins TRBV25-1 and TRBJ2-7; D not resolved. Germline CDR1 and CDR2: MGHDK and SYGVNS. V was shortened by 2 bases and J by 3 bases, with 2 bases between the two germline ends. The CDR3 runs to 11 residues. In nucleotides, the CDR3 is TGTGCCAGCAGTGAAGGCTACGAGCAGTACTTC. Its protein product is CASSEGYEQYF.

This clone was detected once. The chain carries TRBV5-1 and TRBJ2-7, with a weak D call TRBD2 (6 bases). Deletions cut 4 bases from V and 3 bases from J, with 8 bases between. From germline, CDR1 is SGHRS and CDR2 YFSETQ. The CDR3 has 12 residues. The CDR3 DNA reads TGCGCCAGCAGCGAGACTAGCTACGAGCAGTACTTC. Protein product: CASSETSYEQYF.

This chain's CDR3 is CASKSSGSEGNIQYF. The CDR3 nucleotides are TGCGCCAGCAAGAGTAGCGGGAGCGAGGGAAACATTCAGTACTTC. V is TRBV5-1 and J is TRBJ2-4, with 9 bases aligning to TRBD2. CDR3 length: 15 amino acids. Germline trimming cut 6 bases from V and 6 bases from J; bases unmatched to any gene: 10. CDR1 and CDR2 from the germline V gene are SGHRS and YFSETQ.

The rearrangement links TRBV10-3 to TRBJ2-7, with no clear D. The CDR3 is 14 residues long. Per the germline V gene, CDR1 is ENHRY and CDR2 is SYGVKD. V was clipped by 7 bases and J by 1 base, with 14 bases between them. The CDR3 sequence is CAITSDIGSYEQYF. The CDR3 DNA reads as TGTGCCATCACATCCGATATAGGATCCTACGAGCAGTACTTC.